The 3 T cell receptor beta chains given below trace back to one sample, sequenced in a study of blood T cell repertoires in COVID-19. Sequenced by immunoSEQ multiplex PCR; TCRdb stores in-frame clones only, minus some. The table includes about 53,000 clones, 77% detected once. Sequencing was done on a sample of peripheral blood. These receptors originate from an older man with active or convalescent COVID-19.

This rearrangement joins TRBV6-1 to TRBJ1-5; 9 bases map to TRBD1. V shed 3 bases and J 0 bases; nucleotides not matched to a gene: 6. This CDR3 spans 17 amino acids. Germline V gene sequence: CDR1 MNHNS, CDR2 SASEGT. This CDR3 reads CASSDRTGVNSNQPQHF. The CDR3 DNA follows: TGTGCCAGCAGTGATCGGACAGGGGTGAATAGCAATCAGCCCCAGCATTTT.

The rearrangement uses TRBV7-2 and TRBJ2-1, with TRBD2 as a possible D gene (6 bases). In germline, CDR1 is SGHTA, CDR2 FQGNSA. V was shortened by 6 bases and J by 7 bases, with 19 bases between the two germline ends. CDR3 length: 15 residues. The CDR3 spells CASSYYGAGMNEQFF. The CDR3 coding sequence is TGTGCCAGCAGTTACTATGGAGCGGGTATGAATGAGCAGTTCTTC.

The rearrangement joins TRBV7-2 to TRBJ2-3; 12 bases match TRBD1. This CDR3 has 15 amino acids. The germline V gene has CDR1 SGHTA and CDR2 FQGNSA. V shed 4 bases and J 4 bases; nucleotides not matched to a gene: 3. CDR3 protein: CASSSGTGGPDTQYF. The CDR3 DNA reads TGTGCCAGCAGCTCGGGGACAGGGGGCCCAGATACGCAGTATTTT.